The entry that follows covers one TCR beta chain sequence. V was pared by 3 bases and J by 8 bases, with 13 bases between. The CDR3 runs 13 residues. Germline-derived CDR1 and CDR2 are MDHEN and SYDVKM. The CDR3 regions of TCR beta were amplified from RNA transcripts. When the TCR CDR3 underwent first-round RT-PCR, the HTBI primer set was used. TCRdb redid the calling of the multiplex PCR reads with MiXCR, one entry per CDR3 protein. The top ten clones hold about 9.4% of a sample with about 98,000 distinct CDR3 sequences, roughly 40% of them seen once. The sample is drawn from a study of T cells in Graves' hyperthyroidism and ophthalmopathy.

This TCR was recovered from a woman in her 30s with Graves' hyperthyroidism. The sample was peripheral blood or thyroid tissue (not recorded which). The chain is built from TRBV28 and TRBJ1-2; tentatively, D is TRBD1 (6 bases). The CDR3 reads CASSLGGSWGYTF. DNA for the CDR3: TGTGCCAGCAGTTTGGGGGGCTCCTGGGGCTACACCTTC.